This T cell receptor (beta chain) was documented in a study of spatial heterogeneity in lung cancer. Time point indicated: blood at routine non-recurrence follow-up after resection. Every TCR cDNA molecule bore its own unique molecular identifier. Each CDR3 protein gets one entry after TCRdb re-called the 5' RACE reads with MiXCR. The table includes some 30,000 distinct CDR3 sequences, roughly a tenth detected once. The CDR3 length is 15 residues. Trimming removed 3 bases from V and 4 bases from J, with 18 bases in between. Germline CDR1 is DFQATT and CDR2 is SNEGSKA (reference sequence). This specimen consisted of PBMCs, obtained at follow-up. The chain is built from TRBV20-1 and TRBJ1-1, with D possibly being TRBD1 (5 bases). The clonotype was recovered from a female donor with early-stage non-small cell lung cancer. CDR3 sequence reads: CSASFWGSGRTEAFF. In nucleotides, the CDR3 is TGCAGTGCTAGCTTTTGGGGGTCGGGGCGCACTGAAGCTTTCTTT.